This TCR beta chain was captured by sequencing in a study of blood T cell repertoires in COVID-19. Turning to the study itself: COVID-19 samples from acute and convalescent phases originated in the United States, Italy and Spain. Nucleic acid was either cDNA or gDNA, and it came from T cells, B-cell-depleted T cells, or PBMCs.

Original processing methods: Nucleated cell counts were estimated from reference gene primer amplification. Clones were read by immunoSEQ multiplex PCR, and TCRdb kept only the in-frame ones, dropping some. V and J calls and clone size are given by that table; D and trimming were obtained from the DNA. Among 70,000 to 90,000 clones listed, 65% to 90% were seen once. J gave up 4 bases and V 7 bases, and 15 bases lay outside the gene matches. This CDR3 is 18 amino acids long. CDR1 and CDR2 from the germline V gene are ENHRY and SYGVKD. The clonotype was recovered from a man aged 55 to 70 with acute or convalescent COVID-19. The rearrangement links TRBV10-3 to TRBJ2-2; TRBD2 aligns across 10 bases. Material: peripheral blood. As DNA, the CDR3 is TGTGCCATCACATCGAGGAGTAGCGGGGGGCAGGGCACCGGGGAGCTGTTTTTT. It yields the protein CAITSRSSGGQGTGELFF.